The 18 T cell receptor beta chains below come from one sample, sequenced in a study of PD-L1 blockade in urothelial cancer. The time point is: peripheral blood 6 weeks after treatment start. TCRdb's copy holds only in-frame clones and misses some; the assay was immunoSEQ multiplex PCR. Of more than 95,000 clones in the sample, about 89% are singletons; the top ten hold around 1.7%. Here the sequenced sample was PBMCs, taken around atezolizumab (anti-PD-L1) treatment. These receptors came from a man in his 60s with urothelial cancer.

The chain links TRBV5-5 to TRBJ1-5; D is ambiguous. CDR3 size: 16 residues. From germline, CDR1 is SGHKS and CDR2 YYEKEE (reference sequence). Trimming cost V 4 bases and J 6 bases, with 20 bases left between them. CDR3 residues: CASSPWATRSGQPQHF. CDR3 DNA: TGTGCCAGCAGCCCGTGGGCAACCAGGTCAGGTCAGCCCCAGCATTTT.

This chain connects TRBV7-9 to TRBJ2-7; D may be TRBD2 (6 bases). Trimming took off 2 bases at V and 3 bases at J, with 17 bases between the two ends. This CDR3 comprises 16 residues. Germline V gene sequence: CDR1 SEHNR, CDR2 FQNEAQ (reference sequence). The CDR3 loop is CASSLPRRGLDYEQYF. The CDR3 DNA reads as TGTGCCAGCAGCTTACCGAGGAGGGGACTCGACTACGAGCAGTACTTC.

This clone has only one observation. The CDR3 DNA reads as TGTGCCGGAGCGAGCACAGATACGCAGTATTTT. Residues: CAGASTDTQYF. V usage is TRBV30 and J usage is TRBJ2-3; D unclear. Germline V gene sequence: CDR1 GTSNPN, CDR2 SVGIG (reference sequence). Between the trimmed V and J ends, which lost 8 bases and 0 bases, there was a span of 6 bases. CDR3 length: 11 amino acids.

The chain combines TRBV7-2 with TRBJ1-2; D is unresolved. Looked up from germline, CDR1 is SGHTA and CDR2 is FQGNSA. This CDR3 region has 15 residues. Trimming removed 7 bases from V and 4 bases from J, with 19 bases in between. The CDR3 sequence: CASTAPPGGIYGYTF. The DNA for the CDR3 is TGTGCCAGCACCGCCCCCCCGGGAGGGATCTATGGCTACACCTTC.

CDR3 amino acids: CASSLVQDRGNSPLHF. Written as DNA, the CDR3 is TGTGCCAGCAGCTTAGTTCAGGACAGGGGTAATTCACCCCTCCACTTT. The chain combines TRBV7-8 with TRBJ1-6, with 9 bases identical to TRBD1. V was pared by 1 base and J by 6 bases, with 4 bases of the junction left unmatched. The length of the CDR3 is 16 residues. Per germline, CDR1 SGHVS and CDR2 FQNEAQ.

V usage is TRBV18 and J usage is TRBJ2-7, with 8 bases lining up with TRBD2. Unmatched junction bases numbered 4, after V lost 3 bases and J lost 0 bases. The CDR3 is made up of 15 amino acids. CDR1 and CDR2 from the germline V gene are KGHSH and LQKENI. DNA of the CDR3: TGTGCCAGCTCACCCGCGGGGGGCTCCTCCTACGAGCAGTACTTC. This codes for CASSPAGGSSYEQYF.

This clone has more than one count but fewer than ten. The V gene is TRBV5-4, the J gene TRBJ2-7, with D unclear. Trimming took 0 bases from V and 5 from J, leaving 15 bases between them. In germline, CDR1 is SGHNT, CDR2 YYREEE (reference sequence). There are 15 residues in the CDR3. CDR3 sequence: CASSLEDIVIHEQYF. CDR3 in DNA: TGTGCCAGCAGCTTGGAAGATATAGTTATCCACGAGCAGTACTTC. The whole variable domain, filled in from reference TRBV5-4 and TRBJ2-7, reads ETGVTQSPTHLIKTRGQQVTLRCSSQSGHNTVSWYQQALGQGPQFIFQYYREEENGRGNFPPRFSGLQFPNYSSELNVNALELDDSALYLCASSLEDIVIHEQYFGPGTRLTVT.

In DNA form, the CDR3 reads TGTGCCAGCAGTTCCGAACTAGCGGGGGGCACAGATACGCAGTATTTT. Encoded protein: CASSSELAGGTDTQYF. The J gene is TRBJ2-3, the V gene TRBV6-5; TRBD2 matches 11 bases. The CDR3 totals 16 residues. CDR1 and CDR2 from the germline V gene are MNHEY and SVGAGI. Losses at the gene ends were 4 bases for V and 1 base for J; bases not matched to a gene: 4.

The chain is built from TRBV10-2 and TRBJ2-7; D is uncertain. Per the germline V gene, CDR1 is WSHSY and CDR2 is SAAADI. This CDR3 is 14 amino acids long. V gave up 4 bases and J gave up 0 bases, with 10 bases separating them. The chain's CDR3 is CASSVLLDSYEQYF. In DNA form, the CDR3 reads TGCGCCAGCAGTGTCTTGCTAGACTCCTACGAGCAGTACTTC.

J is TRBJ2-7 and V is TRBV9; 9 bases are shared with TRBD1. J gave up 7 bases and V 3 bases, and 11 bases lay outside the gene matches. Germline V gene lookup returns CDR1 SGDLS and CDR2 YYNGEE. This CDR3 has 15 amino acids. The CDR3 coding sequence is TGTGCCAGCAGCGAGGACAGGGGCCTGGGGGAAGAGCAGTACTTC. Its protein product is CASSEDRGLGEEQYF. The full variable domain, rest sourced from reference TRBV9 and TRBJ2-7, is DSGVTQTPKHLITATGQRVTLRCSPRSGDLSVYWYQQSLDQGLQFLIQYYNGEERAKGNILERFSAQQFPDLHSELNLSSLELGDSALYFCASSEDRGLGEEQYFGPGTRLTVT.

The chain employs TRBV28 and TRBJ2-7; 10 bases line up with TRBD1. From germline, CDR1 is MDHEN and CDR2 SYDVKM. The CDR3 extends over 14 amino acids. Trimming removed 5 bases from V and 2 bases from J; junction bases left unmatched: 3. CDR3 residues: CASSGDRGAYEQYF. Here the CDR3 DNA reads TGTGCCAGCAGTGGGGACAGGGGAGCCTACGAGCAGTACTTC.

The chain joins TRBV7-3 to TRBJ2-3; D might be TRBD2 (5 bases). Between the trimmed V and J ends, which lost 4 bases and 2 bases, there was a span of 13 bases. Per the germline V gene, CDR1 is SGHTA and CDR2 is FQGTGA. The CDR3 is made up of 15 amino acids. In DNA form, the CDR3 reads TGTGCCAGCAGCTCGTCGCGGGTATCCACAGATACGCAGTATTTT. This sequence encodes CASSSSRVSTDTQYF. Based on the CDR3 plus reference TRBV7-3 and TRBJ2-3, the full variable domain is GAGVSQTPSNKVTEKGKYVELRCDPISGHTALYWYRQSLGQGPEFLIYFQGTGAADDSGLPNDRFFAVRPEGSVSTLKIQRTERGDSAVYLCASSSSRVSTDTQYFGPGTRLTVL.

The chain couples TRBV29-1 to TRBJ2-1; 8 bases align to TRBD2. Germline V gene sequence: CDR1 SQVTM, CDR2 ANQGSEA. V lost 4 bases, J lost 9 bases, and 20 bases stayed unmatched. The CDR3 has 17 residues. CDR3 DNA sequence: TGCAGCGTTGGGGTCCCGGGGGGGGCCTTCCCCAATCGTGAGCAGTTCTTC. Translated, it gives CSVGVPGGAFPNREQFF.

The V gene is TRBV25-1, the J gene TRBJ2-1; 8 positions match TRBD2. Germline values: CDR1 MGHDK, CDR2 SYGVNS. V was pared by 2 bases and J by 7 bases, with 7 bases of the junction left unmatched. The CDR3 is 15 amino acids. The CDR3 DNA reads as TGTGCCAGCAGTGAAGCCGGGAGGGCTAATAATGAGCAGTTCTTC. Its protein product is CASSEAGRANNEQFF.

The chain has TRBV11-3 and TRBJ1-1, with D tentatively TRBD1 (5 bases). Germline-derived CDR1 and CDR2 are SGHNT and YENEEA. CDR3 size: 13 residues. The V end lost 2 bases, the J end lost 1 base, and 5 bases lay between the germline ends. The chain's CDR3 is CASSLRGNTEAFF. CDR3 in DNA: TGTGCCAGCAGCTTAAGGGGGAACACTGAAGCTTTCTTT.

This clone is a singleton in its sample. The genes are TRBV5-4 and TRBJ2-2, with TRBD2 matching 8 bases. The CDR3 contains 16 residues. Germline loops: CDR1 SGHNT, CDR2 YYREEE (reference sequence). The junction had 5 bases not matched to a gene; V was cut back by 0 bases and J by 4 bases. The CDR3 DNA reads TGTGCCAGCAGCTTGGAGGGGCGGGGGGTCACCGGGGAGCTGTTTTTT. This gives the protein CASSLEGRGVTGELFF.

Comments on this clone: The sample contains more than one DNA sequence encoding this CDR3. The chain links TRBV29-1 to TRBJ2-3, with 7 bases lining up with TRBD1. V shed 4 bases, J shed 5 bases, and the junction held 3 bases outside the gene matches. Germline-derived CDR1 and CDR2 are SQVTM and ANQGSEA. This CDR3 region has 12 residues. CDR3 sequence (DNA): TGCAGCGTTGCAGGGGGACAAGATACGCAGTATTTT. Protein product: CSVAGGQDTQYF.

The chain carries TRBV18 and TRBJ1-6, with TRBD1 identical over 7 bases. With 6 bases clipped from V and 5 bases from J, the junction kept 16 bases outside the gene matches. Germline assignment: CDR1 KGHSH and CDR2 LQKENI. This CDR3 has 18 residues. The CDR3 region is CASSPTVQGNNNNSPLHF. As DNA, the CDR3 is TGTGCCAGCTCGCCGACTGTACAGGGGAACAACAATAATTCACCCCTCCACTTT.